Below, one T cell receptor beta chain is given with its context. Its matching antigen is unknown. This sample is part of a study of shared clonotypes between healthy human individuals. Turning to the study itself: Every donor yielded three CD4 naive, three CD4 memory, two CD8 naive and one CD8 memory plate.

Study-level points and caveats: Naive subsets tended to show greater estimated richness than memory subsets.

Methods used by the authors: Because ImmunoSEQ provided only junction sequences with no quality scores, the filtering differed. Profiling relied on immunoSEQ multiplex PCR, and the TCRdb table lists in-frame clones only, not all of them. V, J and clone size derive from that table, while D and trimming were established from the DNA sequence. The table records about 2.2 million clones, 93% of them present only once. CDR1 SEHNR and CDR2 FQNEAQ come from the germline V gene (reference sequence). The CDR3 runs to 15 residues. V lost 7 bases, J lost 0 bases, and 16 bases lay in between. As defined, naive CD8 cells were CD45RO-negative and positively selected for CCR7, with terminally differentiated effector memory CD45RA+ cells excluded. Recent acute infections and vaccinations were absent in the healthy HIV-negative adult donors.

This clonotype was sampled from a man younger than 35 in good health. Some clones in this sample may be carry-over from other donors' samples. The rearrangement uses TRBV7-9 and TRBJ2-7; the D is unclear. The sequenced material came from naive CD8+ T cells from PBMCs. The CDR3 DNA is TGTGCCAGCAAACCGATCGGCGTAAACTCCTACGAGCAGTACTTC. Protein product: CASKPIGVNSYEQYF.